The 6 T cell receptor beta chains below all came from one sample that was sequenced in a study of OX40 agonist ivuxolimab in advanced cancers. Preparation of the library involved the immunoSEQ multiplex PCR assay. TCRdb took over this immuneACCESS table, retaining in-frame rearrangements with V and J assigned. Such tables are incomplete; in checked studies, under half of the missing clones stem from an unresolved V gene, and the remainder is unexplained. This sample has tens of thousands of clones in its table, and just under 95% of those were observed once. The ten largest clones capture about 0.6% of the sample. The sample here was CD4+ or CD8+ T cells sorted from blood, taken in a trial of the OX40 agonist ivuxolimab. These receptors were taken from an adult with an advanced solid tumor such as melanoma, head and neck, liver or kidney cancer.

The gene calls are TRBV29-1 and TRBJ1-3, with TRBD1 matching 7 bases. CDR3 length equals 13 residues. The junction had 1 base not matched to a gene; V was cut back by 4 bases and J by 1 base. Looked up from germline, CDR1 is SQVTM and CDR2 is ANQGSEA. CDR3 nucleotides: TGCAGCGTTGGGGACAGTTCTGGAAACACCATATATTTT. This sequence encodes CSVGDSSGNTIYF.

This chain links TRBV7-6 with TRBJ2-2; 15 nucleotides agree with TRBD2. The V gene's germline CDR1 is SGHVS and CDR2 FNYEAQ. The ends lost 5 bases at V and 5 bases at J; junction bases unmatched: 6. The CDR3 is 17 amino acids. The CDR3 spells CASSLGTSGRRTGELFF. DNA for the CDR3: TGTGCCAGCAGCCTAGGGACTAGCGGGAGGAGAACCGGGGAGCTGTTTTTT.

The CDR3 sequence is CASSHGTAHPSTDTQYF. The CDR3 nucleotides are TGTGCCAGCAGCCACGGGACGGCCCACCCTAGCACAGATACGCAGTATTTT. The J gene is TRBJ2-3, the V gene TRBV11-2; D tentatively reads TRBD1 or TRBD2 (5 bases each). CDR1 is SGHAT and CDR2 is FQNNGV in the germline V gene. V was pared by 5 bases and J by 0 bases, with 18 bases between. CDR3 length: 17 amino acids.

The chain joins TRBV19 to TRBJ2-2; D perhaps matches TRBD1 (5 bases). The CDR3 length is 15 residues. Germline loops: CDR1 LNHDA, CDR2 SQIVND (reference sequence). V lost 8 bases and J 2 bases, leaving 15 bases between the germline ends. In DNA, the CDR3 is TGTGCCAGTCACAAAGGGGCGGCAAACACCGGGGAGCTGTTTTTT. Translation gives CASHKGAANTGELFF. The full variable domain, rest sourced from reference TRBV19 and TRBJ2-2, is DGGITQSPKYLFRKEGQNVTLSCEQNLNHDAMYWYRQDPGQGLRLIYYSQIVNDFQKGDIAEGYSVSREKKESFPLTVTSAQKNPTAFYLCASHKGAANTGELFFGEGSRLTVL.

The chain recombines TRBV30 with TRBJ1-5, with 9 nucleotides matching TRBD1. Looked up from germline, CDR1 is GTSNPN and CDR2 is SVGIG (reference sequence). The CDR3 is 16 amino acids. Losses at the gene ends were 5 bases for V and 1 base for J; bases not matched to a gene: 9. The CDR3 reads CAWEPGQGISNQPQHF. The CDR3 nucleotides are TGTGCCTGGGAACCGGGACAGGGAATAAGCAATCAGCCCCAGCATTTT.

CDR3 loop: CASSDRGPMNTEAFF. DNA of the CDR3: TGTGCCAGCAGCGACAGGGGCCCCATGAACACTGAAGCTTTCTTT. The V call is TRBV5-6, the J call TRBJ1-1, with TRBD1 matching 8 bases. V dropped 4 bases and J dropped 0; count of bases not matched to a gene: 5. The CDR3 length is 15 residues. Germline loops: CDR1 SGHDT, CDR2 YYEEEE.